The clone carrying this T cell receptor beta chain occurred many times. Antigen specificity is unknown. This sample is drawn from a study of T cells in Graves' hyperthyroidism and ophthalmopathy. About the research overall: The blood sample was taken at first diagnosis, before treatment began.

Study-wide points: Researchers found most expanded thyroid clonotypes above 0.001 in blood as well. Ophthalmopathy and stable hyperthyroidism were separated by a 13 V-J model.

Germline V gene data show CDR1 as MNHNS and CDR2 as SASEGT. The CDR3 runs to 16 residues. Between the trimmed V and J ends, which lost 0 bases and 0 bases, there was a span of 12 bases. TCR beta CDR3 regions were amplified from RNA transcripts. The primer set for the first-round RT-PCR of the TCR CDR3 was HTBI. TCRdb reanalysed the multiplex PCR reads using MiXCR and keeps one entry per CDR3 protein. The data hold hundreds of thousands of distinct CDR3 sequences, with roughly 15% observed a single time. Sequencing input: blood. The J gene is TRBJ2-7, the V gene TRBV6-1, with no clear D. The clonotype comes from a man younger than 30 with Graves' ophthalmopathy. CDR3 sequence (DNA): TGTGCCAGCAGTGAAGCGTACCGCCGTTTCTCCTACGAGCAGTACTTC. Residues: CASSEAYRRFSYEQYF.